The rows below give T cell receptor beta chains drawn from one sample of a study of T cells in Graves' hyperthyroidism and ophthalmopathy. TCRdb re-derived calls from the multiplex PCR reads in MiXCR, one entry per CDR3 protein. The sample consists of around 440,000 distinct CDR3 sequences, about a sixth of them appearing once. The specimen was blood. The source of these receptors is a woman between 18 and 29 years old with Graves' hyperthyroidism. CDR3s include the opening cysteine and the closing phenylalanine or tryptophan. D genes are given only for firm matches. Clone size is stated in some rows and not others, as once, few, many or a class when expanded.

>TRBV6-1|TRBJ1-4|many|14|TRBD1
TGTGCCAGCAGTTTACGACAGGGAAATGAAAAACTGTTTTTT
CASSLRQGNEKLFF
>TRBV18|TRBJ2-7|many|15|-
TGTGCCATCACTCGGCGGGCAGGGGTCGTCTACGAGCAGTACTTC
CAITRRAGVVYEQYF
>TRBV20-1|TRBJ2-7|many|15|-
TGCAGTGCTAGCGGTTCCGGGAGTGTTTCCTACGAGCAGTACTTC
CSASGSGSVSYEQYF
>TRBV7-2|TRBJ2-5|many|15|-
TGTGCCAGCAGCTTAGGGAGACCTCAGGAGGGGACCCAGTACTTC
CASSLGRPQEGTQYF
>TRBV7-8|TRBJ2-3|many|18|-
TGTGCCAGCAGCTTCCCAAGCGCTAGCGCGGGCAGCACAGATACGCAGTATTTT
CASSFPSASAGSTDTQYF
>TRBV12-3/TRBV12-4|TRBJ2-1|many|14|-
TGTGCCAGCAGTTTAATGGGCAGGGCGAATGAGCAGTTCTTC
CASSLMGRANEQFF
>TRBV3-1|TRBJ1-6|-|15|-
TGTGCCAGCAGTTTGAGTCGCGCTAATAATTCACCCCTCCACTTT
CASSLSRANNSPLHF
>TRBV30|TRBJ1-4|many|13|-
TGTGCCTGGAGTAATGGAGCGGATGAAAAACTGTTTTTT
CAWSNGADEKLFF
>TRBV3-1|TRBJ1-1|many|13|-
TGTGCCAGCAGCCTAATCGGGGCCTCCGAAGCTTTCTTT
CASSLIGASEAFF
>TRBV28|TRBJ1-6|many|16|-
TGTGCCAGCAGTTTATGGGCAGGGGAGGATAATTCACCCCTCCACTTT
CASSLWAGEDNSPLHF
>TRBV27|TRBJ2-7|many|13|-
TGTGCCAGCAGAACCCAAGGAGGATTCGAGCAGTACTTC
CASRTQGGFEQYF
>TRBV7-9|TRBJ2-4|few|15|-
TGTGCCAGCAGCTTAGGGGGGTCGGGCAAAAACATTCAGTACTTC
CASSLGGSGKNIQYF
>TRBV6-4|TRBJ2-2|-|15|-
TGTGCCAGCAGTGTTGGGCGGGATGGAGCCGGGGAGCTGTTTTTT
CASSVGRDGAGELFF
>TRBV2|TRBJ1-5|many|12|-
TGTGCCAGCACGGCGGCGGGGGTGCCCCAGCATTTT
CASTAAGVPQHF
>TRBV20-1|TRBJ2-1|-|11|-
TGCAGTGCCGGGACACCCAATGAGCAGTTCTTC
CSAGTPNEQFF
>TRBV9|TRBJ2-3|once|19|TRBD2
TGTGCCAGCAGCGTTTCCCCCCTAGCGGGAGGCGGTAGCACAGATACGCAGTATTTT
CASSVSPLAGGGSTDTQYF
>TRBV12-3/TRBV12-4|TRBJ2-7|-|13|-
TGTGCCAGCAGTAGGGAGTCAGGCTACGAGCAGTACTTC
CASSRESGYEQYF
>TRBV29-1|TRBJ2-1|many|15|TRBD2
TGCAGCGTTTCCGGGACTAGCGGGGGATACAATGAGCAGTTCTTC
CSVSGTSGGYNEQFF
>TRBV4-1|TRBJ2-6|few|16|-
TGCGCCAGCAGCCAAGAGGAGAGGGCTGGGGCCAACGTCCTGACTTTC
CASSQEERAGANVLTF
>TRBV2|TRBJ1-2|many|8|-
TGTGCCATCCCCTCTGACACCTTC
CAIPSDTF
>TRBV4-1|TRBJ2-3|-|15|-
TGCGCCAGCAGCCAAGAACTGGGGGGTACAGATACGCAGTATTTT
CASSQELGGTDTQYF
>TRBV29-1|TRBJ2-7|many|15|TRBD2
TGCAGCGTGTATAGCGGGGGGCCACCTACCTACGAGCAGTACTTC
CSVYSGGPPTYEQYF